The 9 T cell receptor beta chains given below trace back to one sample, sequenced in a study of cytomegalovirus exposure and HLA in healthy donors. PCR used 60 Vbeta primers and 13 Jbeta primers. TCRdb keeps only in-frame clones here, not all; method: immunoSEQ multiplex PCR. This sample yields some 210,000 clones, of which approximately 82% are seen a single time; less than 4.5% belongs to the top ten. The sequenced sample consisted of PBMCs. All receptors derive from a male donor in good health and CMV-seronegative.

The V call is TRBV6-6, the J call TRBJ2-7; 8 bases match TRBD1. The CDR3 is made up of 14 amino acids. The trim removed 6 bases at V and 3 bases at J, leaving 7 bases unmatched. CDR1 MNHNY and CDR2 SVGAGI come from the germline V gene (reference sequence). CDR3 bases: TGTGCCAGCAGGAAGTCAGGGGGCAACTACGAGCAGTACTTC. Protein: CASRKSGGNYEQYF.

V is TRBV6-5 and J is TRBJ2-5, with a tentative D call TRBD2 (7 bases). Germline V gene lookup returns CDR1 MNHEY and CDR2 SVGAGI. This CDR3 is 14 amino acids long. V lost 5 bases and J lost 7, with 17 bases in between. DNA of the CDR3: TGTGCCAGCAGTCCCGGCGGGGGCCAATGGACCCAGTACTTC. It translates to CASSPGGGQWTQYF.

The rearrangement joins TRBV19 to TRBJ2-1; maybe TRBD2 (6 bases). CDR1 is LNHDA, CDR2 SQIVND, per germline (reference sequence). There are 15 residues in the CDR3. The V end was cut by 0 bases, the J end by 2 bases, with 8 bases between. The CDR3: CASSIDGTAYNEQFF. The CDR3 DNA follows: TGTGCCAGTAGTATAGACGGGACTGCCTACAATGAGCAGTTCTTC.

CDR3 sequence (DNA): TGTGCCAGCAGTTTATGGGCTAGCGGGAACACAGATACGCAGTATTTT. Protein sequence: CASSLWASGNTDTQYF. The chain uses TRBV27 and TRBJ2-3, with 9 bases identical to TRBD2. The CDR3 extends over 16 amino acids. Germline V lookup: CDR1 MNHEY, CDR2 SMNVEV (reference sequence). Unmatched junction bases numbered 4, after V lost 1 base and J lost 2 bases.

V is TRBV28 and J is TRBJ2-5, with D possibly matching TRBD2 (6 bases). The CDR3 runs 12 residues. Germline CDR1 MDHEN, CDR2 SYDVKM. V was shortened by 5 bases and J by 7 bases, with 11 bases between the two germline ends. CDR3 in DNA: TGTGCCAGCAGTGAGGAGGGGAGGACCCAGTACTTC. As protein: CASSEEGRTQYF.

The V and J genes are TRBV6-1 and TRBJ2-7; 7 bases are shared with TRBD1. Germline-derived CDR1 and CDR2 are MNHNS and SASEGT. The CDR3 spans 14 residues. J gave up 2 bases and V 6 bases, and 7 bases lay outside the gene matches. The CDR3 DNA is TGTGCCAGCAGGGACAGACAGGGAACCTACGAGCAGTACTTC. Encoded protein: CASRDRQGTYEQYF.

As DNA, the CDR3 is TGTGCCAGCAGCTTGGGCTTTCAAGAGACCCAGTACTTC. It is translated as CASSLGFQETQYF. The chain employs TRBV7-3 and TRBJ2-5; D is uncertain. The CDR3 loop spans 13 amino acids. Trimming shortened V by 3 bases and J by 2 bases, and 7 bases separated the two germline ends. Germline V gives CDR1 SGHTA, CDR2 FQGTGA. Based on the CDR3 plus reference TRBV7-3 and TRBJ2-5, the full variable domain is GAGVSQTPSNKVTEKGKYVELRCDPISGHTALYWYRQSLGQGPEFLIYFQGTGAADDSGLPNDRFFAVRPEGSVSTLKIQRTERGDSAVYLCASSLGFQETQYFGPGTRLLVL.

The rearrangement joins TRBV28 to TRBJ2-6, with D unclear. V was clipped by 5 bases and J by 0 bases, with 8 bases between them. Germline-derived CDR1 and CDR2 are MDHEN and SYDVKM. CDR3 size: 15 residues. The CDR3 here is CASSIRGSGANVLTF. CDR3 nucleotide sequence: TGTGCCAGCAGTATCCGAGGCTCTGGGGCCAACGTCCTGACTTTC.

This rearrangement joins TRBV5-4 to TRBJ1-1; TRBD1 might be the D (5 bases). Germline loops: CDR1 SGHNT, CDR2 YYREEE (reference sequence). V was trimmed by 1 base and J by 4 bases, leaving 8 bases between them. The CDR3 has 13 residues. In DNA form, the CDR3 reads TGTGCCAGCAGCTTGAGGGGCGGCACTGAAGCTTTCTTT. Its translation: CASSLRGGTEAFF.